A selection of T cell receptor beta chains follows, all from one sample in a study of regulatory T cells in long-lasting Graves disease. MiXCR was run by TCRdb on the multiplex PCR reads, yielding one entry per CDR3 protein. The sample carries fewer than 550,000 distinct CDR3 sequences, less than 20% recorded once. Another study also made use of these data, one on T cells in Graves' hyperthyroidism and ophthalmopathy.

Sample: peripheral blood mononuclear cells (PBMCs), taken at new diagnosis, from a patient treated with antithyroid drugs. These receptors originate from a woman younger than 35 with Graves disease. Both conserved end residues are part of each CDR3. Fields, in order: clone size, J gene, CDR3 length, D gene, V gene, CDR3 DNA, CDR3 protein. The D gene is left open where the match is weak. Clone sizes are given selectively: once, few, many, or a class where the clone is expanded.

many | TRBJ1-2 | 15 | - | TRBV7-2 | TGTGCCAGCAGCCTCACGACAGGACCGGAGTGGGGCTACACCTTC | CASSLTTGPEWGYTF
- | TRBJ2-2 | 15 | - | TRBV27 | TGTGCCAGCAGTTTATCTGGGACGGGCACCGGGGAGCTGTTTTTT | CASSLSGTGTGELFF
many | TRBJ2-7 | 13 | - | TRBV20-1 | TGCAGTGCACCCCGGGACCTCACCTACGAGCAGTACTTC | CSAPRDLTYEQYF
many | TRBJ2-1 | 15 | TRBD2 | TRBV11-2 | TGTGCCAGCTTACGTTGGGGGGGTCACGACAATGAGCAGTTCTTC | CASLRWGGHDNEQFF
- | TRBJ2-6 | 16 | - | TRBV20-1 | TGCAGTGCTAGAGACCCAGGGGCGGATGGGGCCAACGTCCTGACTTTC | CSARDPGADGANVLTF
- | TRBJ1-5 | 14 | - | TRBV20-1 | TGCAGTGCTAGAGGAGGCAGACTCCTAGGGCCCCAGCATTTT | CSARGGRLLGPQHF
many | TRBJ2-7 | 16 | TRBD2 | TRBV7-2 | TGTGCCAGCAGCCCGACCGGGACTAGCGGCCTCTACGAGCAGTACTTC | CASSPTGTSGLYEQYF
many | TRBJ2-3 | 14 | - | TRBV6-1 | TGTGCCAGCAGTCCTACAGCGAGCACAGATACGCAGTATTTT | CASSPTASTDTQYF
many | TRBJ2-7 | 15 | TRBD2 | TRBV7-2 | TGTGCCAGCAGTTACACTAGCGGGCCCTCCTACGAGCAGTACTTC | CASSYTSGPSYEQYF
few | TRBJ1-6 | 16 | - | TRBV6-2/TRBV6-3 | TGTGCCAGCAGTTACTTTCCGGGCTCCTATAATTCACCCCTCCACTTT | CASSYFPGSYNSPLHF
- | TRBJ2-1 | 14 | - | TRBV10-3 | TGTGCCATCAGTGAGCAGGGGGGCTACAATGAGCAGTTCTTC | CAISEQGGYNEQFF
many | TRBJ2-3 | 15 | TRBD2 | TRBV7-9 | TGTGCCAGCAGCCCCGGGACTAGCCGTACAGATACGCAGTATTTT | CASSPGTSRTDTQYF
many | TRBJ1-1 | 12 | - | TRBV30 | TGTGCCTGGAAGGTGGATGTGACTGAAGCTTTCTTT | CAWKVDVTEAFF
many | TRBJ2-7 | 15 | - | TRBV5-1 | TGCGCCAGCAGCCCGGCAGGGGACGGAACCTACGAGCAGTACTTC | CASSPAGDGTYEQYF
few | TRBJ2-3 | 16 | TRBD2 | TRBV7-8 | TGTGCCAGCAGCACGCGGACTAGCGCAACAGGAGATACGCAGTATTTT | CASSTRTSATGDTQYF
many | TRBJ1-4 | 15 | TRBD1 | TRBV2 | TGTGCCAGCGGATCGGACAGGGACGTAATTGAAAAACTGTTTTTT | CASGSDRDVIEKLFF
many | TRBJ2-7 | 15 | TRBD2 | TRBV12-3/TRBV12-4 | TGTGCCAGCAGCCTCGGGGCTAGCGGAACCTACGAGCAGTACTTC | CASSLGASGTYEQYF
- | TRBJ1-6 | 16 | - | TRBV3-1 | TGTGCCAGCAGCCAAGTTGGGTCAGCGACTAATTCACCCCTCCACTTT | CASSQVGSATNSPLHF
many | TRBJ1-5 | 16 | TRBD1 | TRBV2 | TGTGCCAGCAGTGATGGCAGGGGGCTAATTAATCAGCCCCAGCATTTT | CASSDGRGLINQPQHF
- | TRBJ1-4 | 14 | - | TRBV27 | TGTGCCAGCAGTTTATTGGGCGCCAGTGAAAAACTGTTTTTT | CASSLLGASEKLFF
- | TRBJ2-7 | 17 | TRBD2 | TRBV7-2 | TGTGCCAGCAGCTTACGGACTAGCGGGGAGTTTTTCTACGAGCAGTACTTC | CASSLRTSGEFFYEQYF
many | TRBJ1-1 | 12 | - | TRBV28 | TGTGCCAGCAGTTTATTTGGGACAGAAGCTTTCTTT | CASSLFGTEAFF
many | TRBJ2-1 | 19 | TRBD2 | TRBV11-2 | TGTGCCAGCAGCCGTGCCCGGACTAGCGGGAGGTTTCAAAATAATGAGCAGTTCTTC | CASSRARTSGRFQNNEQFF
few | TRBJ2-7 | 13 | TRBD2 | TRBV20-1 | TGCAGTGCTTTAGCGGGAGGGGAGTACGAGCAGTACTTC | CSALAGGEYEQYF
many | TRBJ2-3 | 13 | TRBD1 | TRBV20-1 | TGCAGTGCTCGGACAGGGGCCGAAGATACGCAGTATTTT | CSARTGAEDTQYF
many | TRBJ2-1 | 12 | - | TRBV11-3 | TGTGCCAGCAGATTAGCCCTAGGTGAGCAGTTCTTC | CASRLALGEQFF
- | TRBJ2-7 | 15 | - | TRBV18 | TGTGCCAGCTCACCCCCAGCCAGCGGGTACTACGAGCAGTACTTC | CASSPPASGYYEQYF